The source of this T cell receptor beta chain is a study of control samples from healthy donors and cancer patients (dated by TCRdb to about 2020). The sample holds a few counts of this clone. It has no known antigen specificity. No qualities accompany the bases; no much larger clone lies one base away. Via the germline V gene (reference sequence), CDR1 is SGHNT and CDR2 YYREEE. V ends up 2 bases short and J 9 bases short, with an unmatched junction base count of 10. The CDR3 covers 15 residues, taking in both the cysteine and the phenylalanine. The CDR3 DNA has 45 bases and is translated from base 1. The protocol used for the library was the immunoSEQ multiplex PCR assay. The table comes from immuneACCESS by way of TCRdb, which keeps in-frame sequences with V and J called. Part of the clones is missing from these tables; in studies checked, under half for an unresolved V gene and the rest for unknown reasons. Across this sample there are about 51,000 clones, with 80% seen only once. The ten largest clones take up about 9.4% of the sample.

Sequencing input: blood. The receptor comes from a man between 65 and 85 years old in good health. The chain is encoded by TRBV5-4 joined to TRBJ1-4; the central 7 bases match TRBD1. The CDR3 has the sequence CASSFSGTDRKKLFF. The nucleotides read TGTGCCAGCAGCTTCTCCGGGACAGATAGGAAAAAACTGTTTTTT.